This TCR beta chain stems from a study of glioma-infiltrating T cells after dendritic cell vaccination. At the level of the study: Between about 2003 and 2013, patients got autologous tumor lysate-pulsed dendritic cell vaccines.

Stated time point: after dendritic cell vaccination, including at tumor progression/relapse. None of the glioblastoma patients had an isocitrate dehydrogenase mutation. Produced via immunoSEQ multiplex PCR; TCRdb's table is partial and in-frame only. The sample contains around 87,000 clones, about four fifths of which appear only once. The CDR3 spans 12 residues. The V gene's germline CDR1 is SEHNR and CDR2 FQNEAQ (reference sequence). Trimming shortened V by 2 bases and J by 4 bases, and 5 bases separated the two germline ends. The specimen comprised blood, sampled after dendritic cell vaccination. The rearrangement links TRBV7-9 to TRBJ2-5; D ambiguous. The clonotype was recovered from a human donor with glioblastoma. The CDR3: CASSLSRETQYF. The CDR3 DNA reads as TGTGCCAGCAGCTTATCGCGAGAGACCCAGTACTTC.